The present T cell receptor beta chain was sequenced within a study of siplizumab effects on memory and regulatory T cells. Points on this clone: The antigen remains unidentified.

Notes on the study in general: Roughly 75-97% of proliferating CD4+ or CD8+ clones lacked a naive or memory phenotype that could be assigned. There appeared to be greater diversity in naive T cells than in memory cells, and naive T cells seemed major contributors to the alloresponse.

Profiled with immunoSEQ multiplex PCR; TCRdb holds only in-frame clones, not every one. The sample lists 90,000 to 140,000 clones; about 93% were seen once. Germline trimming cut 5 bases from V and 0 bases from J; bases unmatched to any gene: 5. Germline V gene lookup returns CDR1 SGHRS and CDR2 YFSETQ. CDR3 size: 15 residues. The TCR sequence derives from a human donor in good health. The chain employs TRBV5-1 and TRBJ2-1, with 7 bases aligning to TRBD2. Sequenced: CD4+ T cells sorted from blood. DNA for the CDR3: TGCGCCAGCAGTACCGGGACTATCTCCTACAATGAGCAGTTCTTC. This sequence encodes CASSTGTISYNEQFF.